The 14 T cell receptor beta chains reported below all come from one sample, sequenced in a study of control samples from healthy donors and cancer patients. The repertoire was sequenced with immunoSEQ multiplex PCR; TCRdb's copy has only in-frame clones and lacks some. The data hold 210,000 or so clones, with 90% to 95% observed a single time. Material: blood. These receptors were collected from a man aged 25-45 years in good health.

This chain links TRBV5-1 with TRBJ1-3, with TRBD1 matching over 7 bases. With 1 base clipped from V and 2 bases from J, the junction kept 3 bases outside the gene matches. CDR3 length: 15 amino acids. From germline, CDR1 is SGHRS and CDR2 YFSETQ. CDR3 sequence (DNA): TGCGCCAGCAGCTTGACCGGACAGGCTGGAAACACCATATATTTT. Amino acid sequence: CASSLTGQAGNTIYF.

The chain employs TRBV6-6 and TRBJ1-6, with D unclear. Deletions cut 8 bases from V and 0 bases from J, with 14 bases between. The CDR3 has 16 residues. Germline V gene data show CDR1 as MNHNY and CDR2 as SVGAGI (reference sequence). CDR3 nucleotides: TGTGCCAGCGACCCAGGAGGGAGCTCCTATAATTCACCCCTCCACTTT. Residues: CASDPGGSSYNSPLHF.

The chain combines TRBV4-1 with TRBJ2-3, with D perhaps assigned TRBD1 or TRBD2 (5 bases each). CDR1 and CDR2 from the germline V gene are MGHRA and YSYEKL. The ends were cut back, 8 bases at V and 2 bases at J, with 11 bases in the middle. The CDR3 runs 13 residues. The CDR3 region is CASEGGTTDTQYF. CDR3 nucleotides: TGCGCCAGCGAGGGTGGGACCACAGATACGCAGTATTTT.

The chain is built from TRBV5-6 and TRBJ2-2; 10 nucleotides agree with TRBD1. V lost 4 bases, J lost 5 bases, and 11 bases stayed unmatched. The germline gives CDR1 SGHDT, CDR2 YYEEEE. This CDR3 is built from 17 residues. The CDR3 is CASSRMGQGTGTGELFF. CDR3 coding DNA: TGTGCCAGCAGCCGAATGGGACAGGGGACTGGTACCGGGGAGCTGTTTTTT. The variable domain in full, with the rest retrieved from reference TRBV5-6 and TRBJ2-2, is DAGVTQSPTHLIKTRGQQVTLRCSPKSGHDTVSWYQQALGQGPQFIFQYYEEEERQRGNFPDRFSGHQFPNYSSELNVNALLLGDSALYLCASSRMGQGTGTGELFFGEGSRLTVL.

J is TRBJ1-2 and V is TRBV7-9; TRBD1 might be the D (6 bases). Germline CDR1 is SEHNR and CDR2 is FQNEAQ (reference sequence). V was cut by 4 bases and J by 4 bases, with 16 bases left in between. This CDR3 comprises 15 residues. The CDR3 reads CASSSEGRGIYGYTF. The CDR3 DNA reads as TGTGCCAGCAGCTCGGAGGGAAGGGGGATCTATGGCTACACCTTC.

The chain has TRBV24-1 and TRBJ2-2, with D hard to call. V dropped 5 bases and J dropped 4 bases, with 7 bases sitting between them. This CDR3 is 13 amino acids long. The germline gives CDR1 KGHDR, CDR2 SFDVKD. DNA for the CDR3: TGTGCCACCAGTGCGATTTTCACCGGGGAGCTGTTTTTT. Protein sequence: CATSAIFTGELFF.

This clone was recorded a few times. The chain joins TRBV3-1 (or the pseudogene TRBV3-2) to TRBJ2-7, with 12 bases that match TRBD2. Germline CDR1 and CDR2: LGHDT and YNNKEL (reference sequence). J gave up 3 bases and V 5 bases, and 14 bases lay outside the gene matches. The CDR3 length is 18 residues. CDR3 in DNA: TGTGCCAGCAGCGGCGGTCTACTAGCGGGGGGACGGGGCTACGAGCAGTACTTC. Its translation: CASSGGLLAGGRGYEQYF.

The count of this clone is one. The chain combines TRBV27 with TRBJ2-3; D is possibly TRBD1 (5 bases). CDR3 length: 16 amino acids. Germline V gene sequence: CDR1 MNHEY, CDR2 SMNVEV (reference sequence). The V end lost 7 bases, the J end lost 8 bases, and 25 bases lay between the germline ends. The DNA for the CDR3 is TGTGCCAGCACGACCCAAGGGGTGCAGGGCTATAGTACGCAGTATTTT. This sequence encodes CASTTQGVQGYSTQYF.

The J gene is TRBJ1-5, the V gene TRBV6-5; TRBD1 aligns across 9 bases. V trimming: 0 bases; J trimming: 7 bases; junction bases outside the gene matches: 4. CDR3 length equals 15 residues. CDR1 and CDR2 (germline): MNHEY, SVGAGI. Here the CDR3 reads CASSYSTGGGQPQHF. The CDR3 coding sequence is TGTGCCAGCAGTTACTCGACAGGGGGAGGGCAGCCCCAGCATTTT.

Here the CDR3 DNA reads TGTGCCAGCTCGTCGGAAGGGACAGGGTTCGAGCAGTACTTC. This translates into CASSSEGTGFEQYF. The J gene is TRBJ2-7, the V gene TRBV18; 9 bases map to TRBD1. CDR1 is KGHSH, CDR2 LQKENI, per germline. The J segment lost 6 bases and the V segment lost 6 bases, leaving 9 bases of the junction unmatched. The CDR3 spans 14 residues.

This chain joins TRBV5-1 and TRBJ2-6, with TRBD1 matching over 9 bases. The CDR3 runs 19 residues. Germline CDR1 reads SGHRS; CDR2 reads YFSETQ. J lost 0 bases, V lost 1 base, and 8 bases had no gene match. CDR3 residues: CASSLTWGTGSSGANVLTF. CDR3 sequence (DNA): TGCGCCAGCAGCTTGACATGGGGGACAGGGAGCTCTGGGGCCAACGTCCTGACTTTC.

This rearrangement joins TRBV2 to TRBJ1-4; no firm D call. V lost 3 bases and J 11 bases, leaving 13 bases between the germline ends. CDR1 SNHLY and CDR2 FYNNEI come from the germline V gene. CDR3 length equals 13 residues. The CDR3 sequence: CASSERLLVKLFF. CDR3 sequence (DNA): TGTGCCAGCAGTGAGCGTCTGTTGGTTAAACTGTTTTTT.

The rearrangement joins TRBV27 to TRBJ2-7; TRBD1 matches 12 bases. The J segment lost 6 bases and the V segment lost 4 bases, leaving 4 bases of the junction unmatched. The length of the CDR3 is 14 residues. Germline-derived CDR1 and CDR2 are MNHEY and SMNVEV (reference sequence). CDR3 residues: CASSSGDRGREQYF. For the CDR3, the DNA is TGTGCCAGCAGTTCAGGGGACAGGGGGCGCGAGCAGTACTTC.

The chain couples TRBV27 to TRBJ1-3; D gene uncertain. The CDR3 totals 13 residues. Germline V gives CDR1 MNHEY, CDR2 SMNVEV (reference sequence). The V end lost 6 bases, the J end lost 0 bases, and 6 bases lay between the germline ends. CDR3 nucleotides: TGTGCCAGCAGACAGCTCTCTGGAAACACCATATATTTT. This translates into CASRQLSGNTIYF.